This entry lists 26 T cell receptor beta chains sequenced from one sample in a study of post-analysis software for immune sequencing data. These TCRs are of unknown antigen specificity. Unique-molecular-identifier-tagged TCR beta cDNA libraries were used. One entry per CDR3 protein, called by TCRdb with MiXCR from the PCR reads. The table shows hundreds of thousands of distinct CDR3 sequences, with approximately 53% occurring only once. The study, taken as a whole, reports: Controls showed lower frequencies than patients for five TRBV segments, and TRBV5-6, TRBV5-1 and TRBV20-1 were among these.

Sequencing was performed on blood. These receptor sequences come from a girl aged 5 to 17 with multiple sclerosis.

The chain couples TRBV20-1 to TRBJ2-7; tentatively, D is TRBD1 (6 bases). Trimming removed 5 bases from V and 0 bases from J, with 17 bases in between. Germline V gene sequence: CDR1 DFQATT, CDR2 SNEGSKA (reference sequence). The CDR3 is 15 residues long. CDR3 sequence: CSAVPGHLSSYEQYF. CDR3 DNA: TGCAGTGCTGTACCGGGACACCTCAGCTCCTACGAGCAGTACTTC.

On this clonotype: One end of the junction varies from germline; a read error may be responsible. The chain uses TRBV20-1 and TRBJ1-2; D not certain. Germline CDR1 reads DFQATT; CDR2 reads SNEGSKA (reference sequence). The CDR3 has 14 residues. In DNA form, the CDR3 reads TGCAGTGCTAGAGAATCGCCACCGCCGCATGGCCACACCTTC. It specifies CSARESPPPHGHTF.

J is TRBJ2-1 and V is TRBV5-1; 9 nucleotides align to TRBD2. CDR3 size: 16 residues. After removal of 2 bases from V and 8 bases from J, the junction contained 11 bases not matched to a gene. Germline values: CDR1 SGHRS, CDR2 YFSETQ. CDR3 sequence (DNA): TGCGCCAGCAGCTTTAGCGCGGGAGGGACGATTTATGAGCAGTTCTTC. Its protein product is CASSFSAGGTIYEQFF.

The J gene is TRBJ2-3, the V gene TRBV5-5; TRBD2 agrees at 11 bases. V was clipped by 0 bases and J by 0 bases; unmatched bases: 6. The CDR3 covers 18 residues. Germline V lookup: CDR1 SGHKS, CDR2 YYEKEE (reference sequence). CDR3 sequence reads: CASSLEVAGGQSTDTQYF. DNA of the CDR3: TGTGCCAGCAGCTTGGAGGTAGCGGGGGGGCAGAGCACAGATACGCAGTATTTT.

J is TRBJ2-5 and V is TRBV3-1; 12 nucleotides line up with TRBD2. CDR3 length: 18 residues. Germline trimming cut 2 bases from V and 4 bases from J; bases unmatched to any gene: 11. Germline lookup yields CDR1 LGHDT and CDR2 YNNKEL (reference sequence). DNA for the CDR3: TGTGCCAGCAGCCAAACCCAGAGACTAGCGGGAGTGACAGAGACCCAGTACTTC. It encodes CASSQTQRLAGVTETQYF.

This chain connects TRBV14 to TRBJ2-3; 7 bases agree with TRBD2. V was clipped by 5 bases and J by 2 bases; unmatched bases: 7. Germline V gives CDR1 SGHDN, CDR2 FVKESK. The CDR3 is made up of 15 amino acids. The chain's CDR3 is CASSWGGPVTDTQYF. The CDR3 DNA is TGTGCCAGCAGCTGGGGGGGACCCGTCACAGATACGCAGTATTTT.

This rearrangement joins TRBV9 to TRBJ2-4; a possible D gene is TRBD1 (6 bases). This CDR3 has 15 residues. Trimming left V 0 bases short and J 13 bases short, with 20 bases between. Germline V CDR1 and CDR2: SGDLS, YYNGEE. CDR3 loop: CASSVGAGAYNEQYF. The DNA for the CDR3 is TGTGCCAGCAGCGTAGGGGCAGGGGCGTACAATGAGCAGTACTTC.

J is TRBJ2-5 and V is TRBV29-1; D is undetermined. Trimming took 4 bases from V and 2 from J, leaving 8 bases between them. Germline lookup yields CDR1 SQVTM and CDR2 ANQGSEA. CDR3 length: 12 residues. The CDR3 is CSVGSAQETQYF. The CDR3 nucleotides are TGCAGCGTTGGGAGCGCTCAAGAGACCCAGTACTTC.

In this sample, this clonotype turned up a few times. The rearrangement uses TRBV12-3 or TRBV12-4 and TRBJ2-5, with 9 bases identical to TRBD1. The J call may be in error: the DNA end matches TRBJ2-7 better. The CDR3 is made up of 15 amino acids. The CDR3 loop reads CASSLGGTGTNEQYF. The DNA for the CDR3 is TGTGCCAGCAGTTTAGGAGGGACAGGGACGAACGAGCAGTACTTC.

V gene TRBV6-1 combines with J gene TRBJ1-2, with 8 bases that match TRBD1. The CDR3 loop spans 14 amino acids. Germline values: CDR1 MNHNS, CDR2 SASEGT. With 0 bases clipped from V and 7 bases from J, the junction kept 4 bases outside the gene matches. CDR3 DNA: TGTGCCAGCAGTGAAGCCAGGGGGCTCGGTGGCTACACCTTC. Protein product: CASSEARGLGGYTF.

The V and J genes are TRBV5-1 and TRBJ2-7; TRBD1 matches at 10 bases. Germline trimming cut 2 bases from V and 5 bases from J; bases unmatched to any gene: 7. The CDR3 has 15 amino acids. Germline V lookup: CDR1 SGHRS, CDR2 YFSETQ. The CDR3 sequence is CASSFTGTGVHEQYF. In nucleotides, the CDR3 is TGCGCCAGCAGCTTTACCGGGACAGGGGTACACGAGCAGTACTTC.

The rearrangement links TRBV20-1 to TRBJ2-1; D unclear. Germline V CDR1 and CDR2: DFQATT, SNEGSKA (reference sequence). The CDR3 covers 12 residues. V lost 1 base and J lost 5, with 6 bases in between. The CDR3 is CSARGRNNEQFF. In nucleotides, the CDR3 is TGCAGTGCTAGAGGGCGAAACAATGAGCAGTTCTTC.

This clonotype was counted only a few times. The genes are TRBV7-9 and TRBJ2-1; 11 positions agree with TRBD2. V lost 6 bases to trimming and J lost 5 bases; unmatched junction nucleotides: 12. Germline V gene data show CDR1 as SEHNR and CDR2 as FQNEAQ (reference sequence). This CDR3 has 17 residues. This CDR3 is CASRPPAGTSGNNEQFF. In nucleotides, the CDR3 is TGTGCCAGCAGGCCACCTGCCGGGACTAGCGGAAACAATGAGCAGTTCTTC.

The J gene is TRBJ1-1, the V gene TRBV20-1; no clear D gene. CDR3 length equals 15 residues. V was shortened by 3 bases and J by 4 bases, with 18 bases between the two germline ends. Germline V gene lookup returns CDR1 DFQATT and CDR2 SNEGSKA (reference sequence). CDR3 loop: CSARVTRERGTEAFF. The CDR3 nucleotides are TGCAGTGCTAGGGTTACAAGGGAGCGAGGCACTGAAGCTTTCTTT.

The CDR3 spells CASSLGGLGPYNEQFF. In nucleotides, the CDR3 is TGCGCCAGCAGCTTGGGGGGCCTCGGTCCCTACAATGAGCAGTTCTTC. The V and J genes are TRBV5-1 and TRBJ2-1; D is possibly TRBD1 (5 bases). The CDR3 covers 16 residues. Germline V gene sequence: CDR1 SGHRS, CDR2 YFSETQ. V dropped 0 bases and J dropped 2 bases, with 12 bases sitting between them.

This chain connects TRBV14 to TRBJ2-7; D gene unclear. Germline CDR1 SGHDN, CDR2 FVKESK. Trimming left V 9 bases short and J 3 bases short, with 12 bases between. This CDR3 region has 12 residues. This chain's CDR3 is CASTINGYEQYF. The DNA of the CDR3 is TGTGCCAGTACCATAAATGGCTACGAGCAGTACTTC.

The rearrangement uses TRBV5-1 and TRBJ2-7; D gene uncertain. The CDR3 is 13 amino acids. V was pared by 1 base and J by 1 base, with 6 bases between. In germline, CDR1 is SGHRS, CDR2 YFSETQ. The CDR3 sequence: CASSLHESYEQYF. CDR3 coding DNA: TGCGCCAGCAGCTTGCACGAATCCTACGAGCAGTACTTC. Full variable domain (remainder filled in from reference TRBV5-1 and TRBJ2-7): KAGVTQTPRYLIKTRGQQVTLSCSPISGHRSVSWYQQTPGQGLQFLFEYFSETQRNKGNFPGRFSGRQFSNSRSEMNVSTLELGDSALYLCASSLHESYEQYFGPGTRLTVT.

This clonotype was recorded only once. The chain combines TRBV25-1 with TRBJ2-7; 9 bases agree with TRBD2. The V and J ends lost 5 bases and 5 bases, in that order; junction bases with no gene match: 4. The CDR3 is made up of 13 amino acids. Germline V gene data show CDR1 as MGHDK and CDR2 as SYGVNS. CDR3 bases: TGTGCCAGCAGTTCGCGGGGGGGAGACGAGCAGTACTTC. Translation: CASSSRGGDEQYF.

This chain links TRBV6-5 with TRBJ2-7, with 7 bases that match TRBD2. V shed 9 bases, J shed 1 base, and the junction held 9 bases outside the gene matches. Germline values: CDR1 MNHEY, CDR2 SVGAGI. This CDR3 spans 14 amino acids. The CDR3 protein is CASRPAGISYEQYF. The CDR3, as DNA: TGTGCCAGTAGACCAGCGGGAATTTCCTACGAGCAGTACTTC.

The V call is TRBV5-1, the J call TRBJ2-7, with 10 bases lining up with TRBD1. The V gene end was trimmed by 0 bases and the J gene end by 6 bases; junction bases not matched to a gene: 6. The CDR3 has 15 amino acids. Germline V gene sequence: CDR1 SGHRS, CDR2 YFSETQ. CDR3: CASSLGWDRGGEQYF. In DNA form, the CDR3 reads TGCGCCAGCAGCTTGGGATGGGACAGGGGTGGCGAGCAGTACTTC.

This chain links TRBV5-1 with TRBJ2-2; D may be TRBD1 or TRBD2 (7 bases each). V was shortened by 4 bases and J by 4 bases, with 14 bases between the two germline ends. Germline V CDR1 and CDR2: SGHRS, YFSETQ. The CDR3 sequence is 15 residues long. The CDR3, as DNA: TGCGCCAGCAGCCGGCAGGGGGGGAGCACCGGGGAGCTGTTTTTT. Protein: CASSRQGGSTGELFF.

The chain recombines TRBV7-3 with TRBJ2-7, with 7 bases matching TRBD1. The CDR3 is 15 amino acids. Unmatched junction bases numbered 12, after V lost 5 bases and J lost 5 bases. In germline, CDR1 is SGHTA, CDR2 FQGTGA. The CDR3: CASSPGGIGLDEQYF. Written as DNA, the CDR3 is TGTGCCAGCAGCCCAGGGGGTATTGGTCTAGACGAGCAGTACTTC.

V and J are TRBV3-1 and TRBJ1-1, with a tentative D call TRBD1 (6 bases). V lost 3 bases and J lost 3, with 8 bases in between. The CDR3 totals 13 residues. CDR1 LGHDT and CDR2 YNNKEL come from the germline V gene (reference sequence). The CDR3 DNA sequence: TGTGCCAGCAGCCATCGACAGGACACTGAAGCTTTCTTT. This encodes CASSHRQDTEAFF.

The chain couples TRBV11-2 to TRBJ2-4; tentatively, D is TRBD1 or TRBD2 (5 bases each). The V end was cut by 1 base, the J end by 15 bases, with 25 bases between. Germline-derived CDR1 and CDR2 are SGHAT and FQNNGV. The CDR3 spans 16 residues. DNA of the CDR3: TGTGCCAGCAGCTTAGGGGCTGGGACCCAGAGGAGTAGTATGTACTTC. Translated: CASSLGAGTQRSSMYF.

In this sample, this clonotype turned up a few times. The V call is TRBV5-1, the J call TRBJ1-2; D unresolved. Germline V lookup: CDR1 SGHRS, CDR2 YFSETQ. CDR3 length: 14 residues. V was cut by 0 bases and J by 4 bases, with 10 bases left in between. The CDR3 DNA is TGCGCCAGCAGCTTGGGGGCGCAGAGCTATGGCTACACCTTC. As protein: CASSLGAQSYGYTF. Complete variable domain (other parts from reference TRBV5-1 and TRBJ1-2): KAGVTQTPRYLIKTRGQQVTLSCSPISGHRSVSWYQQTPGQGLQFLFEYFSETQRNKGNFPGRFSGRQFSNSRSEMNVSTLELGDSALYLCASSLGAQSYGYTFGSGTRLTVV.

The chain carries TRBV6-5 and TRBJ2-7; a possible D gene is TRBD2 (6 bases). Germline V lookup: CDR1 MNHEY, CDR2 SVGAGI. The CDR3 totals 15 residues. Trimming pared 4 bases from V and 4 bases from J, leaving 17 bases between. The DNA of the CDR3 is TGTGCCAGCAGTTCTAACCCGGGGGTGGGGTACGAGCAGTACTTC. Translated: CASSSNPGVGYEQYF.